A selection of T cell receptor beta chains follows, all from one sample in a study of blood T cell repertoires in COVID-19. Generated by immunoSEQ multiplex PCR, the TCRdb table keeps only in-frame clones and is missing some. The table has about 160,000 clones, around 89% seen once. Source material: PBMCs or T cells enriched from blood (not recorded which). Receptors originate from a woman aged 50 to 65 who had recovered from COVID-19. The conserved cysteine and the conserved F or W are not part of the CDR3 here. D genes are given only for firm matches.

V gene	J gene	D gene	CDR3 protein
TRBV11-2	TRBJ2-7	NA	ASSFFRGYEQY
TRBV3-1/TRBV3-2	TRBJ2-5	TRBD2	ASSDAGGMETQY
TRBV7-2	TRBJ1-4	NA	ASSLIPGGDEKLF
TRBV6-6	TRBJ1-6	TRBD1	ASSGDSSYNSPLH
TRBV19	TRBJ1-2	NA	ASSIQGPYGYT
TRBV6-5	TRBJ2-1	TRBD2	ASRQRGGVGNEQF
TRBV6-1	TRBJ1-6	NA	ASSELVDNSPLH
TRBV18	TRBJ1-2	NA	ASSPEPGVRGYT
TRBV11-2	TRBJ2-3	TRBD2	ASSLEGRLGLAGTDTQY
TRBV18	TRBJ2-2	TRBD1	ASSPGQGRTGELF
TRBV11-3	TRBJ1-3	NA	ASSSRVLGGNTIY
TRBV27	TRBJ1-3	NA	ASSLQGLGGNTIY
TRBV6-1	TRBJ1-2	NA	ASSEGGRGYGYT
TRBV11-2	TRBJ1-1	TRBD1	ASSFGPGQGVERNTEAF
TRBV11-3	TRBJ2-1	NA	ASSERRTGSYNEQF
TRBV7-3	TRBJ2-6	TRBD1	ASSWVSGQTGANVLT
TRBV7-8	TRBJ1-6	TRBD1	ASSLLEGASPLH
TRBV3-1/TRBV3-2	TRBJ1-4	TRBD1	ASSPRTIQGVRKLF
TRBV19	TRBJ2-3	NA	ASSARPGGTQY
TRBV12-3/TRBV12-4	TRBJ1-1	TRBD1	ASSSTGGTEAF
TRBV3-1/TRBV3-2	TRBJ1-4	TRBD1	ASSQVPPDRDEKLF
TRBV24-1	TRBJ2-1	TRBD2	ATSDQSGGVYNEQF
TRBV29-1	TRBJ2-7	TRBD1	SAGTGGLEQY
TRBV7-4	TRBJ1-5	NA	ASIPPREPQH
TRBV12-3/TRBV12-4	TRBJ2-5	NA	ASSTGRRETQY
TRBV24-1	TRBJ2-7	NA	ATSDTQSPEQY
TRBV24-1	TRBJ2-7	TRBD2	ATSDRGERLAPFFYEQY
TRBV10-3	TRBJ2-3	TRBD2	AISDPGTSGDTQY
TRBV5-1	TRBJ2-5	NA	ASVGVGETQY
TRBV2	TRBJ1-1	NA	ASSENTNTEAF
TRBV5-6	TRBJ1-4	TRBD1	ASSLAGGDNEKLF
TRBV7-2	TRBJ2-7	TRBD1	ASSSQGQSYEQY
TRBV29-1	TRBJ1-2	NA	SVEGAGYGYT
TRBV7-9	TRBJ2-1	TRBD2	ASSLAVLAGYNEQF
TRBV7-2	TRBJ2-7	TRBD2	ASSLASGGLYEQY
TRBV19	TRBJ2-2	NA	ASGSVAIRGEEELF
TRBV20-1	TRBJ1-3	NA	SASRGGDGNTIY
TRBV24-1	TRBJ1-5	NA	ATTDSNQPQH
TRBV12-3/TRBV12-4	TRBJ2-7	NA	ASSLPLPSEQY
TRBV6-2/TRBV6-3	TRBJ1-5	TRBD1	ASSHPGQINQPQH
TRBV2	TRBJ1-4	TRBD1	ASKWDRGRANEKLF
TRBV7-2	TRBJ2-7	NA	ASSLAPVGPFYEQY
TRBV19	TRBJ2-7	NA	ASREGALHEQY
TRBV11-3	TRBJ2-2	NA	ASSPGVGHTGELF
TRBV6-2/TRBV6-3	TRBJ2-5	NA	ASSYSISPSQGRLQETQY
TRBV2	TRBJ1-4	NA	ASTLGGVKLF
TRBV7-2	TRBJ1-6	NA	ASSLLLEFSPLH
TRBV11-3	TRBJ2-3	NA	ASSLGTRTTSSTDTQY